Listed below are T cell receptor beta chains from one sample, sequenced in a study of beta chain features in type 1 diabetes. The assay was immunoSEQ multiplex PCR, and TCRdb's table has in-frame clones only and misses some. The sample carries some 160,000 clones, about 9% recorded once. Input material: central memory CD4+ T cells from blood. These receptors all stem from a woman in her 30s with type 1 diabetes. Both conserved end residues are part of each CDR3.

V gene	J gene	CDR3 protein
TRBV2	TRBJ1-2	CASSKNGRGDYGYTF
TRBV11-3	TRBJ2-1	CASMARRELHNEQFF
TRBV30	TRBJ2-7	CAWNPGQGYEQYF
TRBV18	TRBJ2-2	CASSPRLAGENTGELFF
TRBV9	TRBJ2-1	CASSVASGDEQFF
TRBV6-1	TRBJ2-7	CASSGGPGGYEQYF
TRBV6-1	TRBJ2-6	CASGVGGTGANVLTF
TRBV7-8	TRBJ2-5	CASTAGGGPLYQETQYF
TRBV28	TRBJ2-7	CASSRQAYEQYF
TRBV29-1	TRBJ2-7	CSVGGTGTSYEQYF
TRBV5-4	TRBJ1-1	CASSRAGQGGTEAFF
TRBV5-4	TRBJ2-7	CASSLGGIRYEQYF
TRBV11-1	TRBJ2-5	CASSSPSGSGETQYF
TRBV28	TRBJ2-7	CASIEGPGSYEQYF
TRBV6-5	TRBJ1-5	CATRALGHNQPQHF
TRBV5-1	TRBJ2-1	CASSLAQYNEQFF
TRBV9	TRBJ2-3	CASSDLAGSGDTQYF
TRBV5-4	TRBJ2-1	CATLHRQGFSYNEQFF
TRBV5-4	TRBJ1-1	CASRGQGALTEAFF
TRBV27	TRBJ2-1	CASSLMGGERGEQFF
TRBV4-1	TRBJ1-5	CASSQATSGGTKRPQHF
TRBV28	TRBJ2-1	CASRLAGGDKQFF
TRBV30	TRBJ1-2	CAWSSSQGGGYTF
TRBV7-2	TRBJ2-1	CASSSIGTNRRRYNEQFF
TRBV6-1	TRBJ2-3	CATTSGRPDTQYF
TRBV5-1	TRBJ1-2	CASSSDSQGHYGYTF
TRBV5-1	TRBJ1-1	CASSLGRDTEAFF
TRBV15	TRBJ2-7	CATSRVQGSEQYF
TRBV28	TRBJ2-2	CASTRRTGELFF
TRBV7-3	TRBJ1-2	CASSPDRDYGYTF
TRBV7-8	TRBJ2-7	CASSNPHIYEQYF
TRBV28	TRBJ1-1	CASSLWGRGMNTEAFF
TRBV7-9	TRBJ2-3	CASSLTSGNFGADTQYF
TRBV23-1	TRBJ1-3	CASSPKCPRTGGCSGNTIYF
TRBV18	TRBJ1-5	CASSPPGLTRNQPQHF
TRBV28	TRBJ2-7	CATIAGEFSFISYEQYF
TRBV5-1	TRBJ1-2	CASSLGMRGYTF
TRBV19	TRBJ1-2	CASSIGAGRGYTF
TRBV6-5	TRBJ2-7	CASSHGAGGPREQYF
TRBV28	TRBJ2-1	CASGTSGYNEQFF
TRBV2	TRBJ2-7	CASTILQGWKGEQYF
TRBV11-3	TRBJ2-3	CASSDFASTDTQYF
TRBV30	TRBJ2-7	CAWSAGTGTDEQYF
TRBV18	TRBJ2-1	CASSPGTANSYNEQFF
TRBV11-2	TRBJ2-1	CASSLGTSGSTEQFF
TRBV7-9	TRBJ2-1	CASSPAVYNEQFF
TRBV16	TRBJ1-3	CASSQDRSGNTIYF
TRBV7-9	TRBJ1-4	CASGIDREDEKLFF